These 15 T cell receptor beta chains share one sample of origin, sequenced in a study of cytomegalovirus exposure and HLA in healthy donors. PCR was performed using 60 Vbeta and 13 Jbeta primers. The method was immunoSEQ multiplex PCR; TCRdb's version includes in-frame clones alone and lacks a portion of them. Found here are some 160,000 clones, approximately 81% of them singletons; the top ten hold 3.5% to 5.5%. The sample consisted of PBMCs. These receptors were collected from a woman aged 40 to 50 in good health and CMV-seropositive.

V and J are TRBV28 and TRBJ1-6, with D possibly TRBD1 on 5 matching bases. The CDR3 covers 13 residues. Per germline, CDR1 MDHEN and CDR2 SYDVKM. V lost 10 bases and J lost 7, with 14 bases in between. CDR3 sequence: CATTRQNNSPLHF. In DNA form, the CDR3 reads TGTGCCACCACCCGACAGAACAATTCACCCCTCCACTTT.

The chain couples TRBV5-6 to TRBJ1-2; D perhaps matches TRBD1 (6 bases). This CDR3 is built from 15 residues. Trimming took 5 bases from V and 4 from J, leaving 18 bases between them. The germline CDR1 and CDR2 sequences are SGHDT and YYEEEE. DNA of the CDR3: TGTGCCAGCAGTTCGCTACGGACAGAACGCTATGGCTACACCTTC. This translates into CASSSLRTERYGYTF.

This chain uses TRBV6-5 with TRBJ2-5; 8 bases are shared with TRBD2. The tail of the sequence fits TRBJ2-7 better, so the J call may be wrong. Germline V lookup: CDR1 MNHEY, CDR2 SVGAGI. The CDR3 has 15 amino acids. This CDR3 reads CASSYSVAGFYEQYF. In nucleotides, the CDR3 is TGTGCCAGCAGTTACTCGGTAGCGGGGTTCTACGAGCAGTACTTC.

This clone has a handful of counts. The chain uses TRBV6-6 and TRBJ2-2, with D possibly being TRBD2 (5 bases). CDR1 and CDR2 (germline): MNHNY, SVGAGI (reference sequence). The CDR3 extends over 14 amino acids. Trimming left V 10 bases short and J 1 base short, with 13 bases between. CDR3 sequence (DNA): TGTGCCACCCTCGTGGCGGGGAACACCGGGGAGCTGTTTTTT. It encodes CATLVAGNTGELFF.

In DNA form, the CDR3 reads TGTGCCAGCAGCTTAGGGCTAGTCACGACCCAGTACTTC. It yields the protein CASSLGLVTTQYF. This chain joins TRBV7-2 and TRBJ2-5; D is uncertain. Trimming shortened V by 1 base and J by 7 bases, and 10 bases separated the two germline ends. The CDR3 loop spans 13 amino acids. The V gene's germline CDR1 is SGHTA and CDR2 FQGNSA.

The chain couples TRBV19 to TRBJ2-3; 8 positions match TRBD1. V was clipped by 2 bases and J by 6 bases; unmatched bases: 7. CDR1 and CDR2 (germline): LNHDA, SQIVND (reference sequence). CDR3 length: 15 residues. The DNA of the CDR3 is TGTGCCAGTAGTATAAGGCAGGGGGCAGCTGATACGCAGTATTTT. Protein product: CASSIRQGAADTQYF. Filled out from reference TRBV19 and TRBJ2-3, the complete variable domain reads DGGITQSPKYLFRKEGQNVTLSCEQNLNHDAMYWYRQDPGQGLRLIYYSQIVNDFQKGDIAEGYSVSREKKESFPLTVTSAQKNPTAFYLCASSIRQGAADTQYFGPGTRLTVL.

The chain uses TRBV6-1 and TRBJ1-5; the match to TRBD1 covers 7 bases. Germline-derived CDR1 and CDR2 are MNHNS and SASEGT. There are 15 residues in the CDR3. V lost 4 bases and J lost 2; bases outside the gene matches: 5. DNA of the CDR3: TGTGCCAGCAGTGCCGGGACAGATGGCAATCAGCCCCAGCATTTT. This gives the protein CASSAGTDGNQPQHF.

The gene calls are TRBV27 and TRBJ2-7; TRBD1 matches at 7 bases. The CDR3 covers 13 residues. Germline assignment: CDR1 MNHEY and CDR2 SMNVEV (reference sequence). The V segment lost 2 bases and the J segment 2 bases; nucleotides outside the gene matches: 0. The CDR3 DNA is TGTGCCAGCAGTTTAACAGGGGCCTACGAGCAGTACTTC. This encodes CASSLTGAYEQYF.

V gene TRBV29-1 combines with J gene TRBJ2-3, with D maybe TRBD2 (5 bases). The CDR3 has 14 residues. The V end lost 7 bases, the J end lost 3 bases, and 17 bases lay between the germline ends. Germline CDR1 reads SQVTM; CDR2 reads ANQGSEA. The DNA of the CDR3 is TGCAGCGGGGCTAGGAATAGCGAAACAGATACGCAGTATTTT. Residues: CSGARNSETDTQYF.

The chain joins TRBV19 to TRBJ2-7, with a tentative D call TRBD2 (6 bases). Germline V gene data show CDR1 as LNHDA and CDR2 as SQIVND (reference sequence). The V end was cut by 5 bases, the J end by 1 base, with 12 bases between. This CDR3 has 14 amino acids. CDR3 sequence: CASSGVGGSYEQYF. The CDR3 DNA sequence: TGTGCCAGTAGTGGGGTAGGAGGGTCCTACGAGCAGTACTTC.

The chain links TRBV6-5 to TRBJ2-3; a weak D match, TRBD2 (7 bases). CDR1 is MNHEY, CDR2 SVGAGI, per germline. V lost 6 bases and J lost 3, with 16 bases in between. CDR3 size: 15 residues. Written as DNA, the CDR3 is TGTGCCAGCAGACCTGGACTAGGGGGTACAGATACGCAGTATTTT. It specifies CASRPGLGGTDTQYF.

The rearrangement joins TRBV6-5 to TRBJ1-4; D might be TRBD1 (5 bases). Trimming cost V 5 bases and J 8 bases, with 12 bases left between them. CDR1 is MNHEY and CDR2 is SVGAGI in the germline V gene. This CDR3 has 13 residues. The DNA for the CDR3 is TGTGCCAGCAGTCCCCAGGGATCGGAAAAACTGTTTTTT. Translation gives CASSPQGSEKLFF.

This sequence joins TRBV14 and TRBJ2-2; no definite D call. The CDR3 consists of 16 residues. Germline loops: CDR1 SGHDN, CDR2 FVKESK. Deletions cut 4 bases from V and 3 bases from J, with 15 bases between. The CDR3, as DNA: TGTGCCAGCAGCCTAGTGGGCATGGGCCACACCGGGGAGCTGTTTTTT. It translates to CASSLVGMGHTGELFF.

This clone has a handful of counts. The chain links TRBV29-1 to TRBJ2-6, with D tentatively TRBD1 (5 bases). With 5 bases removed from V and 3 bases from J, the gap between germline ends came to 11 bases. In germline, CDR1 is SQVTM, CDR2 ANQGSEA. There are 14 residues in the CDR3. The DNA for the CDR3 is TGCAGCGTTAGGACACAATTTGGGGCCAACGTCCTGACTTTC. This gives the protein CSVRTQFGANVLTF. The whole variable domain, filled in from reference TRBV29-1 and TRBJ2-6, reads SAVISQKPSRDICQRGTSLTIQCQVDSQVTMMFWYRQQPGQSLTLIATANQGSEATYESGFVIDKFPISRPNLTFSTLTVSNMSPEDSSIYLCSVRTQFGANVLTFGAGSRLTVL.

The chain employs TRBV7-2 and TRBJ1-2, with TRBD1 as a possible D gene (5 bases). Germline V gene lookup returns CDR1 SGHTA and CDR2 FQGNSA. This CDR3 is 16 amino acids long. Trimming removed 5 bases at V and 7 bases at J, with 23 bases between. CDR3 sequence: CASSTAVAGYNRGYTF. The CDR3 DNA sequence: TGTGCCAGCAGCACAGCCGTGGCAGGGTATAATCGTGGCTACACCTTC.